This T cell receptor beta chain was recorded in a study of neoadjuvant anti-PD-1 for oral cavity cancer. The protocol was immunoSEQ multiplex PCR, while the TCRdb copy is restricted to in-frame clones and leaves out a portion. The sample includes 14,000 or so clones, around 75% of them seen just once. Regarding time point: after neoadjuvant nivolumab, at surgical resection. PBMCs were not maintained or expanded in culture before analysis. The receptor comes from a person aged 40 to 85 with oral cavity squamous cell carcinoma. The material sequenced was PBMCs, taken after nivolumab (anti-PD-1) treatment.

CDR3 region: CASSSQGVGYTF. The CDR3 bases are TGTGCCAGCAGCTCACAGGGAGTTGGCTACACCTTC. V is TRBV5-6 and J is TRBJ1-2; TRBD1 is a possible D gene (6 bases). V gave up 3 bases and J gave up 7 bases, with 10 bases separating them. The germline V gene encodes CDR1 SGHDT and CDR2 YYEEEE. The length of the CDR3 is 12 residues.